This T cell receptor beta chain was sequenced in a study of response to subunit inactivated influenza vaccine. This CDR3 spans 14 amino acids. The germline gives CDR1 MNHEY, CDR2 SVGEGT. Trimming cost V 4 bases and J 4 bases, with 13 bases left between them. In its sample, this clonotype was seen a few times. As yet, its antigen is unknown. Each CDR3 protein is one row after TCRdb ran MiXCR on the RT-PCR reads. The table includes under 500,000 distinct CDR3 sequences, approximately 11% detected once. Study observations and caveats: Few additional T cells are recruited per seasonal influenza vaccination, authors suggested.

This rearrangement joins TRBV6-2 or TRBV6-3 to TRBJ1-1; no clear D gene. The sample was PBMCs from blood, taken around seven weeks after vaccination. The sequence was obtained from a man between 45 and 60 years old who received an inactivated influenza vaccine. As DNA, the CDR3 is TGTGCCAGCAGTTCTTCTGTGAGGGTCACTGAAGCTTTCTTT. Translated, it gives CASSSSVRVTEAFF.